Below are 21 T cell receptor beta chains sequenced from a single sample in a study of blood T cell repertoires in COVID-19. The method was immunoSEQ multiplex PCR; TCRdb's version includes in-frame clones alone and lacks a portion of them. This table has about 170,000 clones, more than 75% appearing once. Sequences were obtained from peripheral blood. These receptors were taken from a middle-aged man who had recovered from COVID-19.

V gene TRBV9 combines with J gene TRBJ2-5; D uncertain. Germline CDR1 reads SGDLS; CDR2 reads YYNGEE. This CDR3 has 13 amino acids. V gave up 0 bases and J gave up 5 bases, with 8 bases separating them. The CDR3: CASSVGGSETQYF. The CDR3, as DNA: TGTGCCAGCAGCGTAGGCGGCTCGGAGACCCAGTACTTC. The complete variable domain, with remaining parts taken from reference TRBV9 and TRBJ2-5, reads DSGVTQTPKHLITATGQRVTLRCSPRSGDLSVYWYQQSLDQGLQFLIQYYNGEERAKGNILERFSAQQFPDLHSELNLSSLELGDSALYFCASSVGGSETQYFGPGTRLLVL.

The chain carries TRBV28 and TRBJ1-6, with 7 bases identical to TRBD1. CDR3 length equals 16 residues. V shed 4 bases, J shed 6 bases, and the junction held 9 bases outside the gene matches. Germline lookup yields CDR1 MDHEN and CDR2 SYDVKM. The CDR3 sequence: CASSSPSGQSNSPLHF. Here the CDR3 DNA reads TGTGCCAGCAGTTCTCCTTCGGGACAGTCTAATTCACCCCTCCACTTT. The variable domain in full, completed from reference TRBV28 and TRBJ1-6, reads DVKVTQSSRYLVKRTGEKVFLECVQDMDHENMFWYRQDPGLGLRLIYFSYDVKMKEKGDIPEGYSVSREKKERFSLILESASTNQTSMYLCASSSPSGQSNSPLHFGNGTRLTVT.

The chain links TRBV9 to TRBJ2-1; the D gene is possibly TRBD2 (6 bases). The length of the CDR3 is 15 residues. Germline loops: CDR1 SGDLS, CDR2 YYNGEE. V lost 4 bases and J lost 8, with 19 bases in between. The CDR3 DNA is TGTGCCAGCAGCCCCATCACCGGGAGTGGGGATGAGCAGTTCTTC. Translating it yields CASSPITGSGDEQFF. The variable domain in full, completed from reference TRBV9 and TRBJ2-1, reads DSGVTQTPKHLITATGQRVTLRCSPRSGDLSVYWYQQSLDQGLQFLIQYYNGEERAKGNILERFSAQQFPDLHSELNLSSLELGDSALYFCASSPITGSGDEQFFGPGTRLTVL.

V and J are TRBV2 and TRBJ1-4; 8 nucleotides align to TRBD1. Germline CDR1 is SNHLY and CDR2 is FYNNEI. This CDR3 is built from 13 residues. V shed 8 bases, J shed 7 bases, and the junction held 6 bases outside the gene matches. The CDR3 coding sequence is TGTGCCAGCGGCGGGACAGGTGCTGAAAAACTGTTTTTT. Translation: CASGGTGAEKLFF.

This clone has just one count. The V call is TRBV28, the J call TRBJ1-5, with TRBD1 as a possible D gene (6 bases). This CDR3 contains 18 residues. Between the trimmed V and J ends, which lost 1 base and 3 bases, there was a span of 19 bases. Germline lookup yields CDR1 MDHEN and CDR2 SYDVKM. CDR3 residues: CASSLSPEGDYYNQPQHF. The CDR3 DNA reads TGTGCCAGCAGTTTATCGCCTGAGGGGGACTATTACAATCAGCCCCAGCATTTT.

This chain links TRBV6-5 with TRBJ1-2; D gene unclear. Trimming cost V 3 bases and J 8 bases, with 16 bases left between them. Germline CDR1 and CDR2: MNHEY and SVGAGI. The CDR3 is 14 residues long. DNA for the CDR3: TGTGCCAGCAGTTATGACACGGTTAGAGGGGGCTACACCTTC. It is translated as CASSYDTVRGGYTF.

The chain links TRBV6-2 or TRBV6-3 to TRBJ2-7; 9 bases fit TRBD1. Germline V gene sequence: CDR1 MNHEY, CDR2 SVGEGT. This CDR3 spans 15 amino acids. The ends lost 2 bases at V and 6 bases at J; junction bases unmatched: 8. The CDR3 DNA follows: TGTGCCAGCAGTTACAGTTCGGGACAGGGCGGCGAGCAGTACTTC. Protein: CASSYSSGQGGEQYF.

This clone showed up just a few times. V is TRBV5-1 and J is TRBJ2-3; the D gene is possibly TRBD2 (6 bases). The germline V gene encodes CDR1 SGHRS and CDR2 YFSETQ. Trimming removed 1 base from V and 5 bases from J, with 17 bases in between. The CDR3 contains 16 residues. This CDR3 reads CASSLSPQASVDTQYF. The CDR3, as DNA: TGCGCCAGCAGCTTGTCGCCCCAGGCTAGCGTAGATACGCAGTATTTT.

As DNA, the CDR3 is TGTGCCAGCAGCGTAGCTCCACAGGTGTTCTACGAGCAGTACTTC. Amino acids: CASSVAPQVFYEQYF. V usage is TRBV9 and J usage is TRBJ2-7; D is possibly TRBD1 (5 bases). Germline V gene sequence: CDR1 SGDLS, CDR2 YYNGEE. This CDR3 has 15 residues. The ends were cut back, 0 bases at V and 3 bases at J, with 13 bases in the middle.

The chain employs TRBV10-1 and TRBJ2-2; D is possibly TRBD2 (5 bases). The CDR3 is 12 residues long. Between the trimmed V and J ends, which lost 6 bases and 5 bases, there was a span of 7 bases. The germline gives CDR1 WNHNN, CDR2 SYGVQD (reference sequence). The CDR3 sequence is CASSGVTGELFF. CDR3 DNA: TGCGCCAGCAGCGGGGTTACCGGGGAGCTGTTTTTT.

The chain combines TRBV5-6 with TRBJ1-2; D gene unclear. Germline assignment: CDR1 SGHDT and CDR2 YYEEEE. The V gene lost 6 bases and the J gene lost 2 bases, with 14 bases spanning the gap. The CDR3 is 14 amino acids. The CDR3 sequence is CASNPSGRNYGYTF. The CDR3 bases are TGTGCCAGCAACCCCAGCGGGCGGAACTATGGCTACACCTTC.

The CDR3 loop is CASSLASSGVFYEQYF. CDR3 nucleotide sequence: TGTGCCAGCAGCTTGGCTTCCAGCGGGGTCTTCTACGAGCAGTACTTC. This chain links TRBV5-4 with TRBJ2-7, with 7 bases fitting TRBD2. V trimming: 0 bases; J trimming: 3 bases; junction bases outside the gene matches: 9. This CDR3 has 16 residues. In germline, CDR1 is SGHNT, CDR2 YYREEE (reference sequence).

The chain uses TRBV12-1 and TRBJ2-7; whether TRBD2, the table's D call, matches the DNA was not checked. TRBV12-1 is given as a pseudogene. The CDR3 extends over 13 amino acids. The CDR3 protein is CASSAPMTYEQYF. The CDR3 coding sequence is TGTGCCAGCAGCGCCCCGATGACTTACGAGCAGTACTTC.

The gene calls are TRBV4-3 and TRBJ1-2; D is uncertain. Germline loops: CDR1 LGHNA, CDR2 YSLEER. V lost 4 bases to trimming and J lost 11 bases, with 32 bases between them. The CDR3 has 18 amino acids. This CDR3 reads CASSRTGRVGVERNPYTF. The CDR3 nucleotides are TGCGCCAGCAGCCGAACGGGGAGGGTTGGGGTAGAGCGGAACCCTTACACCTTC.

DNA of the CDR3: TGTGCCAGCAGTGAAGCTAACTGGAGCTCCTACGAGCAGTACTTC. Protein product: CASSEANWSSYEQYF. This rearrangement joins TRBV2 to TRBJ2-7, with D uncertain. V was trimmed by 0 bases and J by 0 bases, leaving 9 bases between them. Germline V gives CDR1 SNHLY, CDR2 FYNNEI. This CDR3 has 15 residues.

This clone is a singleton in its sample. V gene TRBV3-1 (or the pseudogene TRBV3-2) combines with J gene TRBJ1-5; D remains ambiguous. V was shortened by 1 base and J by 7 bases, with 5 bases between the two germline ends. Germline V lookup: CDR1 LGHDT, CDR2 YNNKEL (reference sequence). The CDR3 sequence is 12 residues long. The CDR3 loop reads CASSQGEQPQHF. For the CDR3, the DNA is TGTGCCAGCAGCCAAGGAGAACAGCCCCAGCATTTT.

This chain uses TRBV5-4 with TRBJ1-4, with TRBD1 matching over 7 bases. This CDR3 has 14 amino acids. J was trimmed by 8 bases and V by 4 bases; bases with no gene match: 8. Per germline, CDR1 SGHNT and CDR2 YYREEE (reference sequence). The CDR3 loop reads CASSVTGAGEKLFF. The CDR3 region has the DNA TGTGCCAGCAGCGTTACAGGGGCCGGGGAAAAACTGTTTTTT.

The chain carries TRBV6-5 and TRBJ2-3; TRBD1 matches at 9 bases. Per germline, CDR1 MNHEY and CDR2 SVGAGI. After removal of 5 bases from V and 5 bases from J, the junction contained 5 bases not matched to a gene. This CDR3 comprises 14 residues. The chain's CDR3 is CASSTTGGVDTQYF. The CDR3 DNA follows: TGTGCCAGCAGTACAACAGGGGGCGTAGATACGCAGTATTTT.

This chain connects TRBV6-5 to TRBJ1-2; possibly TRBD1 for D (5 bases). CDR1 is MNHEY, CDR2 SVGAGI, per germline. V lost 2 bases and J 5 bases, leaving 12 bases between the germline ends. CDR3 length: 14 amino acids. This chain's CDR3 is CASSYEGAAYGYTF. The CDR3 DNA reads as TGTGCCAGCAGTTACGAAGGGGCGGCGTATGGCTACACCTTC.

The genes are TRBV5-5 and TRBJ1-4, with 9 bases identical to TRBD1. Germline loops: CDR1 SGHKS, CDR2 YYEKEE (reference sequence). V was clipped by 0 bases and J by 7 bases; unmatched bases: 4. The CDR3 has 15 amino acids. In DNA, the CDR3 is TGTGCCAGCAGCTTGGCTATACAGGGGGCTGAAAAACTGTTTTTT. It specifies CASSLAIQGAEKLFF.

This clone was seen only once. The chain combines TRBV19 with TRBJ1-5; a possible D gene is TRBD1 (6 bases). V gave up 3 bases and J gave up 0 bases, with 12 bases separating them. The CDR3 runs to 16 residues. From germline, CDR1 is LNHDA and CDR2 SQIVND (reference sequence). The DNA of the CDR3 is TGTGCCAGTAGTATCGGACAGTTTAATAGCAATCAGCCCCAGCATTTT. Translated: CASSIGQFNSNQPQHF.